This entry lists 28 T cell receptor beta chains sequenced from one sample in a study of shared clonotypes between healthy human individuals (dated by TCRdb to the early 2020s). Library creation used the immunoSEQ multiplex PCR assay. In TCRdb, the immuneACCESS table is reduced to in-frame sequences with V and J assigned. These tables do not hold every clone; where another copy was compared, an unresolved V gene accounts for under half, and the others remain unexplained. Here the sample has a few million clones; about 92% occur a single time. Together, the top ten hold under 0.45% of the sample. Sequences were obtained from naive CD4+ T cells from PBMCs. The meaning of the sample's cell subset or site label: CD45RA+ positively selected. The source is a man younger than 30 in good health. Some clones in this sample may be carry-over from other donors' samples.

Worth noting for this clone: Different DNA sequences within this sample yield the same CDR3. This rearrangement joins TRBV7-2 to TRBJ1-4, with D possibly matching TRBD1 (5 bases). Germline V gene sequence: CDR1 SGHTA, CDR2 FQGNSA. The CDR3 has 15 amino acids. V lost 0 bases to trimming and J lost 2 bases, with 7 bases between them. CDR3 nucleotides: TGTGCCAGCAGCTTAGCAGGGACCACTAATGAAAAACTGTTTTTT. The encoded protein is CASSLAGTTNEKLFF. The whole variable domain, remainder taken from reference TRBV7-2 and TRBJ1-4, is GAGVSQSPSNKVTEKGKDVELRCDPISGHTALYWYRQSLGQGLEFLIYFQGNSAPDKSGLPSDRFSAERTGGSVSTLTIQRTQQEDSAVYLCASSLAGTTNEKLFFGSGTQLSVL.

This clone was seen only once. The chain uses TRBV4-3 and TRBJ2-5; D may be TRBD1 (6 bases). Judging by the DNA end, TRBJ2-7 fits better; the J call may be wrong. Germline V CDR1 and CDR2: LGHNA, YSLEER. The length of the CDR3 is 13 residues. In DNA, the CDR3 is TGCGCCAGCAGCGCCATCACAGGGTACGAGCAGTACTTC. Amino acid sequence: CASSAITGYEQYF.

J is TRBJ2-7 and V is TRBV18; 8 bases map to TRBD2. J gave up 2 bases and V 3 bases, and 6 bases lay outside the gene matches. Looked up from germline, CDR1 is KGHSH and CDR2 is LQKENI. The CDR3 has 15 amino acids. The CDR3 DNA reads TGTGCCAGCTCACCCCGAGCGGGAGTTCCCTACGAGCAGTACTTC. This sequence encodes CASSPRAGVPYEQYF.

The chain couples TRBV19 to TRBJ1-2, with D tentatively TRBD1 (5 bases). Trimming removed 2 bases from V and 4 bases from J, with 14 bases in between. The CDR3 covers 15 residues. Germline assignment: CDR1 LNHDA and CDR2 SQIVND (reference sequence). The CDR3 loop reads CASSIRAARGYGYTF. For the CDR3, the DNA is TGTGCCAGTAGTATACGGGCCGCGAGGGGCTATGGCTACACCTTC.

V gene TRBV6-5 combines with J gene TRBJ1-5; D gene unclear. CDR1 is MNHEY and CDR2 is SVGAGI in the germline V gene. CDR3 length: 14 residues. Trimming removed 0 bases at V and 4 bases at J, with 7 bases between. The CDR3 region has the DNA TGTGCCAGCAGTTACTCTAGGTGGAATCAGCCCCAGCATTTT. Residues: CASSYSRWNQPQHF.

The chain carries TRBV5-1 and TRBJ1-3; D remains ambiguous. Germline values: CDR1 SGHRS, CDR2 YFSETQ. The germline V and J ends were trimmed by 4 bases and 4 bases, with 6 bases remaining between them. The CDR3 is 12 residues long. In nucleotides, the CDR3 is TGCGCCAGCAGCCCCGGAGGAAACACCATATATTTT. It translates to CASSPGGNTIYF.

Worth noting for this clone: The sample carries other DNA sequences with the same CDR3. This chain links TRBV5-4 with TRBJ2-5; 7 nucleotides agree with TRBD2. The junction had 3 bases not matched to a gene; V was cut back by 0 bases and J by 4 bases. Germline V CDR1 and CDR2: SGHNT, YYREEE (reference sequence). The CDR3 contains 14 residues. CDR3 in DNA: TGTGCCAGCAGCTTGGGGCCGGGGGGAGAGACCCAGTACTTC. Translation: CASSLGPGGETQYF.

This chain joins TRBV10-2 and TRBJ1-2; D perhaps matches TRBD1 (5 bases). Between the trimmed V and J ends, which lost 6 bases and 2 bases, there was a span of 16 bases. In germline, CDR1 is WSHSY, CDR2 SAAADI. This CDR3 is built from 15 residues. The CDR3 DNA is TGCGCCAGCAGCGGACCCATGACAGTCAACTATGGCTACACCTTC. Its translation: CASSGPMTVNYGYTF.

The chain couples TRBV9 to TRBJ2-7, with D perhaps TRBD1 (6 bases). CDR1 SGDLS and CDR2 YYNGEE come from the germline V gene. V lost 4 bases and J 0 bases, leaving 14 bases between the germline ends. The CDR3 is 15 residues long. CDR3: CASSKETGHSYEQYF. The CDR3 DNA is TGTGCCAGCAGCAAGGAGACAGGTCACTCCTACGAGCAGTACTTC.

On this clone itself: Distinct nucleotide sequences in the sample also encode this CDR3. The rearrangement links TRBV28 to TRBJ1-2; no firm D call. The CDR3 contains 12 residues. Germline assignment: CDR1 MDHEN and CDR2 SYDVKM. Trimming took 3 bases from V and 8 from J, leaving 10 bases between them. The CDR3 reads CASSLGSRGYTF. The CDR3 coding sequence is TGTGCCAGCAGTTTGGGTAGCCGAGGCTACACCTTC.

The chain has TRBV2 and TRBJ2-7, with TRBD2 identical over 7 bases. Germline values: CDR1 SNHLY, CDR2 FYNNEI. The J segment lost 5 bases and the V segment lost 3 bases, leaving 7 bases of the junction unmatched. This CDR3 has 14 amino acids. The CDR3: CASSDPGRRDEQYF. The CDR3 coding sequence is TGTGCCAGCAGTGACCCCGGGAGGCGCGACGAGCAGTACTTC.

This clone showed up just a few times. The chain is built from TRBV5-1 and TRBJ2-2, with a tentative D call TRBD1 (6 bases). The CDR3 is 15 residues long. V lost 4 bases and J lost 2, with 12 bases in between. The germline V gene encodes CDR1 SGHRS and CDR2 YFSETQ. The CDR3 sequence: CASSPRDINTGELFF. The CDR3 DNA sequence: TGCGCCAGCAGCCCCCGGGACATAAACACCGGGGAGCTGTTTTTT.

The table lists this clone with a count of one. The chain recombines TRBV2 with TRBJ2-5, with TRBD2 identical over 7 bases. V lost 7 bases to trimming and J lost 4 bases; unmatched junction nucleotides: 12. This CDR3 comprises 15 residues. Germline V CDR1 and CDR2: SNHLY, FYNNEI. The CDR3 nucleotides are TGTGCCAGCATAATCCAGGGAGGGGTCGGAGAGACCCAGTACTTC. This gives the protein CASIIQGGVGETQYF.

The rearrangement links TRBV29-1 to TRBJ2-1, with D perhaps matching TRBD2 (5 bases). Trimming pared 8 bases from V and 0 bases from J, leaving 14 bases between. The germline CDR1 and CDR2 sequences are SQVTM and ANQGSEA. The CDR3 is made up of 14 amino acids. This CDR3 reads CSLAQRSSYNEQFF. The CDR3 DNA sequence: TGCAGCCTCGCCCAGCGGAGCTCCTACAATGAGCAGTTCTTC.

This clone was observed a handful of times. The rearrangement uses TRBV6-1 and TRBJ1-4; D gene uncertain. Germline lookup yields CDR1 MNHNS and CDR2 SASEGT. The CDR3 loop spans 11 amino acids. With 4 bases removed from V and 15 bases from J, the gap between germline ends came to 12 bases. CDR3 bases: TGTGCCAGCAGTGCCAGGACCCCCTTGTTTTTT. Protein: CASSARTPLFF.

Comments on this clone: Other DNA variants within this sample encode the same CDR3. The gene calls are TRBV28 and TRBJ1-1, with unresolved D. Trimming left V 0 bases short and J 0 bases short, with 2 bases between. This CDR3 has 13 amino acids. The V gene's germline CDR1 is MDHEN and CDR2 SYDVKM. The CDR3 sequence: CASSLWVNTEAFF. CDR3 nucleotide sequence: TGTGCCAGCAGTTTATGGGTGAACACTGAAGCTTTCTTT. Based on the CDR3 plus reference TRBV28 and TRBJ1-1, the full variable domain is DVKVTQSSRYLVKRTGEKVFLECVQDMDHENMFWYRQDPGLGLRLIYFSYDVKMKEKGDIPEGYSVSREKKERFSLILESASTNQTSMYLCASSLWVNTEAFFGQGTRLTVV.

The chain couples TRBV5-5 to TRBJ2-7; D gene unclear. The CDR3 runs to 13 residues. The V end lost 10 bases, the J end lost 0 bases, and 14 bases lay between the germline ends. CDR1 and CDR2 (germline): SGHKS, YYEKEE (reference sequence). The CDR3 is CASIGLSSYEQYF. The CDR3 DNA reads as TGTGCCTCCATCGGGCTCAGCTCCTACGAGCAGTACTTC.

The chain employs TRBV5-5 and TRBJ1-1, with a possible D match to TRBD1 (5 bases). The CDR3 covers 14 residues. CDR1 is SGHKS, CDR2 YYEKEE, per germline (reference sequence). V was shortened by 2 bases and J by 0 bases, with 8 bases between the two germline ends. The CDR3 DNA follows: TGTGCCAGCAGCTTCGCCAGGGTGAACACTGAAGCTTTCTTT. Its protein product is CASSFARVNTEAFF. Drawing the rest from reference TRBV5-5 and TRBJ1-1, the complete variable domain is DAGVTQSPTHLIKTRGQQVTLRCSPISGHKSVSWYQQVLGQGPQFIFQYYEKEERGRGNFPDRFSARQFPNYSSELNVNALLLGDSALYLCASSFARVNTEAFFGQGTRLTVV.

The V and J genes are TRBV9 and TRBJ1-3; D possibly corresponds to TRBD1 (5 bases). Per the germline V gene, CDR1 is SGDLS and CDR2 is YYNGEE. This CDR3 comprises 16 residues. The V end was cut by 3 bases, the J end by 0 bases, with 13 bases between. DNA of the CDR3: TGTGCCAGCAGCGAGGGAGGACACCTCTCTGGAAACACCATATATTTT. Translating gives CASSEGGHLSGNTIYF.

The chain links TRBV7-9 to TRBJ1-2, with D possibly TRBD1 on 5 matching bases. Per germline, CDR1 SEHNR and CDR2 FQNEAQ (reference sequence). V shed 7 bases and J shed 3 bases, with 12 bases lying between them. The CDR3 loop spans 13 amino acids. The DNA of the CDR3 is TGTGCCAGCACCTGGGGGGTTGACTATGGCTACACCTTC. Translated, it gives CASTWGVDYGYTF.

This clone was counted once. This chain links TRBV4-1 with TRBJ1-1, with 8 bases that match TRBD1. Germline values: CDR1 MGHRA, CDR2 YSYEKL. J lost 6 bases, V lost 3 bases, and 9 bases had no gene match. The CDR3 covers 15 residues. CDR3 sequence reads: CASSQRQGTGPEAFF. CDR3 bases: TGCGCCAGCAGCCAGAGACAGGGGACGGGCCCTGAAGCTTTCTTT.

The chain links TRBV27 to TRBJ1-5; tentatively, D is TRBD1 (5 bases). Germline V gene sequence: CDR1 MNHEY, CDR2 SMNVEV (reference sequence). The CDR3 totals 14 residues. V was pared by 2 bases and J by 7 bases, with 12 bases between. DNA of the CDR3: TGTGCCAGCAGTTTAGGGAGGGGCGGACAGCCCCAGCATTTT. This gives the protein CASSLGRGGQPQHF.

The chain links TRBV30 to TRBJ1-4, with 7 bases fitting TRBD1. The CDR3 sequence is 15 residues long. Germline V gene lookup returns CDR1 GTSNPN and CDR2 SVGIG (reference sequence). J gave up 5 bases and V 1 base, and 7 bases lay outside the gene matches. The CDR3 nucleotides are TGTGCCTGGAGTGAGTTAGGGGACAGCAATGAAAAACTGTTTTTT. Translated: CAWSELGDSNEKLFF.

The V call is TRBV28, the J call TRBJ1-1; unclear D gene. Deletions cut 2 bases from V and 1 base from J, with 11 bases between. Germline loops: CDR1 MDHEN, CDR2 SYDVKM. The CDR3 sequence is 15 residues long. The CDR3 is CASSLGSAGNTEAFF. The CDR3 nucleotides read TGTGCCAGCAGTTTAGGGAGCGCGGGGAACACTGAAGCTTTCTTT.

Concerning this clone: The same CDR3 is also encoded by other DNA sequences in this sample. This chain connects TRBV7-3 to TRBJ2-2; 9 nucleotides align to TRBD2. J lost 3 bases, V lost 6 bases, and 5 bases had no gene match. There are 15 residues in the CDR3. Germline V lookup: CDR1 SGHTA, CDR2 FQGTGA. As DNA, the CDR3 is TGTGCCAGCAGTCCGGGACTAGCATACACCGGGGAGCTGTTTTTT. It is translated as CASSPGLAYTGELFF.

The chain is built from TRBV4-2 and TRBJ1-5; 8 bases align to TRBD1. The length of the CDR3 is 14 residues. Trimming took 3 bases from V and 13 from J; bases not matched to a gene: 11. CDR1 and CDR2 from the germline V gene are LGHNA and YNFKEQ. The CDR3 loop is CASSQEDTDREQHF. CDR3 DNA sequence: TGTGCCAGCAGCCAGGAAGATACGGACAGGGAGCAGCATTTT.

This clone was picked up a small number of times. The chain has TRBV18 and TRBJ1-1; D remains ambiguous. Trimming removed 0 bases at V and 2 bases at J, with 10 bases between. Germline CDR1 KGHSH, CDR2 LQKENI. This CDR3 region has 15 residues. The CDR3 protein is CASSPPPGSNTEAFF. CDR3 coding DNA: TGTGCCAGCTCACCACCCCCCGGGAGCAACACTGAAGCTTTCTTT.

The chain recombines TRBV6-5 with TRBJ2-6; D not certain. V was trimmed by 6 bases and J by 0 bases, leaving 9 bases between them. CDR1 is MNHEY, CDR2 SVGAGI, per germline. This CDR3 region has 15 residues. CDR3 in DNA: TGTGCCAGCAGCGAGAGGAGCTCTGGGGCCAACGTCCTGACTTTC. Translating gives CASSERSSGANVLTF.